Each of the 2 T cell receptor beta chains below was sequenced from the same sample in a study of neurological immune-mediated disorders. In TCRdb, the 5' RACE reads were re-called with MiXCR into one record per CDR3 protein. The sample has tens of thousands of distinct CDR3 sequences, roughly 2.5% seen once. Specimen: PBMCs. Receptors were obtained from a man aged 50-60 years with multiple sclerosis.

This clonotype was seen repeatedly, ten times or more. The chain employs TRBV6-6 and TRBJ1-6; possible D gene TRBD1, 5 bases. Trimming removed 5 bases at V and 5 bases at J, with 13 bases between. Looked up from germline, CDR1 is MNHNY and CDR2 is SVGAGI (reference sequence). The CDR3 totals 15 residues. Written as DNA, the CDR3 is TGTGCCAGCAGTGGCGGGGCGAAGAATAATTCACCCCTCCACTTT. Encoded protein: CASSGGAKNNSPLHF.

The sample holds many counts of this clonotype. The chain combines TRBV6-2 or TRBV6-3 with TRBJ1-2; 9 positions match TRBD1. This CDR3 has 13 residues. V shed 6 bases, J shed 7 bases, and the junction held 6 bases outside the gene matches. Germline CDR1 is MNHEY and CDR2 is SVGEGT. The chain's CDR3 is CASREQGALGYTF. The CDR3 DNA follows: TGTGCCAGCAGAGAACAGGGGGCTCTTGGCTACACCTTC.